These 27 T cell receptor beta chains originate from one sample sequenced in a study of multiple sclerosis patients with progressive multifocal leukoencephalopathy (dated by TCRdb to about 2019). The time point label for this specimen denotes: before natalizumab initiation. Library construction relied on the immunoSEQ multiplex PCR assay. TCRdb took over this immuneACCESS table, retaining in-frame rearrangements with V and J assigned. Such tables are incomplete; in checked studies, under half of the missing clones stem from an unresolved V gene, and the remainder is unexplained. This sample is represented by roughly 31,000 clones; around 91% of them were singletons. The top ten hold approximately 1.5% of the sample. The sequenced material came from PBMCs. The receptors shown here come from a human donor with multiple sclerosis.

V is TRBV7-9 and J is TRBJ2-5; possibly TRBD1 or TRBD2 for D (5 bases each). With the DNA end fitting TRBJ2-7 better, the J assignment may be wrong. The CDR3 consists of 17 residues. CDR1 SEHNR and CDR2 FQNEAQ come from the germline V gene (reference sequence). The CDR3 protein is CASSLAVLAGTSYEQYF. In DNA form, the CDR3 reads TGTGCCAGCAGCTTAGCGGTTCTCGCAGGGACCTCCTACGAGCAGTACTTC.

The chain carries TRBV7-9 and TRBJ2-2; D is undetermined. V was clipped by 0 bases and J by 5 bases, with 7 bases between them. This CDR3 is built from 14 residues. CDR1 and CDR2 (germline): SEHNR, FQNEAQ (reference sequence). DNA of the CDR3: TGTGCCAGCAGCTTAGCGCTCAGAACCGGGGAGCTGTTTTTT. As protein: CASSLALRTGELFF.

The chain recombines TRBV5-1 with TRBJ2-1, with D unresolved. V lost 7 bases to trimming and J lost 5 bases, with 16 bases between them. The CDR3 covers 14 residues. Germline V CDR1 and CDR2: SGHRS, YFSETQ. The CDR3 loop is CASGSSGPHNEQFF. The CDR3 DNA reads as TGCGCCAGCGGAAGTTCCGGACCCCACAATGAGCAGTTCTTC.

This clone showed up just once. The chain couples TRBV7-9 to TRBJ2-4, with D perhaps TRBD2 (6 bases). CDR1 and CDR2 (germline): SEHNR, FQNEAQ (reference sequence). The CDR3 extends over 17 amino acids. V was clipped by 1 base and J by 0 bases, with 13 bases between them. CDR3 nucleotides: TGTGCCAGCAGCTTAGAGGGGCAGGGACTAGCCAAAAACATTCAGTACTTC. Translating gives CASSLEGQGLAKNIQYF. The whole variable domain, remainder taken from reference TRBV7-9 and TRBJ2-4, is DTGVSQNPRHKITKRGQNVTFRCDPISEHNRLYWYRQTLGQGPEFLTYFQNEAQLEKSRLLSDRFSAERPKGSFSTLEIQRTEQGDSAMYLCASSLEGQGLAKNIQYFGAGTRLSVL.

This clone showed up just once. V and J are TRBV28 and TRBJ1-1; D call uncertain. Germline CDR1 reads MDHEN; CDR2 reads SYDVKM. The CDR3 has 16 residues. V lost 4 bases and J lost 0, with 15 bases in between. CDR3 region: CASSSHFVGLNTEAFF. In DNA, the CDR3 is TGTGCCAGCAGTTCACATTTCGTGGGTTTGAACACTGAAGCTTTCTTT.

This chain joins TRBV13 and TRBJ2-2; 15 nucleotides line up with TRBD2. CDR3 length: 17 amino acids. The trim removed 5 bases at V and 6 bases at J, leaving 7 bases unmatched. In germline, CDR1 is PRHDT, CDR2 FYEKMQ (reference sequence). The CDR3 DNA follows: TGTGCCAGCAGCCCAGGACTAGCGGGAGGGCGCCCCGGGGAGCTGTTTTTT. Translated: CASSPGLAGGRPGELFF.

The V and J genes are TRBV7-2 and TRBJ2-7; TRBD2 matches at 13 bases. The V segment lost 8 bases and the J segment 2 bases; nucleotides outside the gene matches: 3. From germline, CDR1 is SGHTA and CDR2 FQGNSA. The CDR3 runs 14 residues. The CDR3 is CASGLAGVPYEQYF. The CDR3 DNA follows: TGTGCCAGCGGACTAGCGGGAGTCCCCTACGAGCAGTACTTC.

The chain links TRBV6-6 to TRBJ2-1, with D possibly matching TRBD2 (5 bases). Trimming removed 2 bases from V and 15 bases from J, with 14 bases in between. Germline V CDR1 and CDR2: MNHNY, SVGAGI (reference sequence). This CDR3 contains 12 residues. The CDR3 spells CASSYHSGSGFF. The CDR3 coding sequence is TGTGCCAGCAGTTACCATTCGGGAAGCGGGTTCTTC.

V gene TRBV4-1 combines with J gene TRBJ1-1; D possibly corresponds to TRBD1 (5 bases). CDR3 size: 13 residues. Germline-derived CDR1 and CDR2 are MGHRA and YSYEKL. V gave up 4 bases and J gave up 5 bases, with 11 bases separating them. The CDR3 here is CASSRDKGTEAFF. The CDR3 region has the DNA TGCGCCAGCAGCCGTGACAAGGGGACTGAAGCTTTCTTT.

This clone was counted once. V gene TRBV2 combines with J gene TRBJ2-1; 12 nucleotides align to TRBD2. CDR1 is SNHLY and CDR2 is FYNNEI in the germline V gene. The CDR3 covers 19 residues. V shed 9 bases and J 9 bases; nucleotides not matched to a gene: 24. CDR3 in amino acids: CASRRDSGTSGHHGGEQFF. CDR3 DNA: TGTGCCAGTCGCCGGGACAGTGGGACTAGCGGGCATCACGGGGGTGAGCAGTTCTTC.

Note on this clone: At the DNA level, this CDR3 is encoded by other sequences in the same sample as well. The genes are TRBV7-2 and TRBJ2-7; D ambiguous. This CDR3 spans 11 amino acids. The ends were cut back, 5 bases at V and 2 bases at J, with 4 bases in the middle. Germline-derived CDR1 and CDR2 are SGHTA and FQGNSA. The chain's CDR3 is CASSPAYEQYF. The CDR3 DNA sequence: TGTGCCAGCAGCCCGGCCTACGAGCAGTACTTC.

The chain employs TRBV5-1 and TRBJ1-5; 10 bases fit TRBD1. CDR1 is SGHRS, CDR2 YFSETQ, per germline. There are 17 residues in the CDR3. J was trimmed by 3 bases and V by 5 bases; bases with no gene match: 11. CDR3 sequence (DNA): TGCGCCAGCAGTCCCCGCCCGGGACAGGGGTTCAATCAGCCCCAGCATTTT. Its protein product is CASSPRPGQGFNQPQHF.

The gene calls are TRBV2 and TRBJ2-3, with D perhaps matching TRBD2 (5 bases). V dropped 10 bases and J dropped 0 bases, with 14 bases sitting between them. Germline CDR1 SNHLY, CDR2 FYNNEI. CDR3 length equals 14 residues. In DNA form, the CDR3 reads TGTGCCATAAAGGACGGACTTAGCACAGATACGCAGTATTTT. It encodes CAIKDGLSTDTQYF.

V is TRBV4-1 and J is TRBJ2-5; no clear D gene. Germline V lookup: CDR1 MGHRA, CDR2 YSYEKL. This CDR3 spans 13 amino acids. The germline V and J ends were trimmed by 1 base and 4 bases, with 7 bases remaining between them. This CDR3 is CASSQGIVETQYF. The CDR3 DNA is TGCGCCAGCAGCCAAGGGATTGTAGAGACCCAGTACTTC.

The rearrangement joins TRBV7-9 to TRBJ2-2, with 12 nucleotides matching TRBD2. The V gene's germline CDR1 is SEHNR and CDR2 FQNEAQ (reference sequence). This CDR3 contains 16 residues. V lost 3 bases and J lost 5; bases outside the gene matches: 4. The CDR3 is CASSLTGTSGTGELFF. DNA of the CDR3: TGTGCCAGCAGCTTGACCGGGACTAGCGGGACCGGGGAGCTGTTTTTT.

The genes are TRBV9 and TRBJ1-2; no definite D call. The V gene lost 0 bases and the J gene lost 0 bases, with 12 bases spanning the gap. The CDR3 is 16 amino acids. Germline lookup yields CDR1 SGDLS and CDR2 YYNGEE. The CDR3 region is CASSVGFSQTNYGYTF. The DNA for the CDR3 is TGTGCCAGCAGCGTAGGATTCAGCCAAACTAACTATGGCTACACCTTC.

This clone occurred a few times. This chain links TRBV14 with TRBJ1-3, with D possibly matching TRBD1 (6 bases). The germline V gene has CDR1 SGHDN and CDR2 FVKESK. The CDR3 sequence is 15 residues long. Trimming stripped 4 bases from V and 0 bases from J, with 10 bases between. The CDR3 DNA sequence: TGTGCCAGCAGCCGGCCCAGGGGCTCTGGAAACACCATATATTTT. Translation gives CASSRPRGSGNTIYF.

This chain links TRBV4-2 with TRBJ2-7, with TRBD2 identical over 11 bases. The trim removed 3 bases at V and 9 bases at J, leaving 10 bases unmatched. This CDR3 contains 15 residues. Germline CDR1 and CDR2: LGHNA and YNFKEQ. CDR3 DNA sequence: TGTGCCAGCAGCCAGACTAGCGGGATTTCAAATCGGCAGTACTTC. Protein sequence: CASSQTSGISNRQYF.

This chain uses TRBV12-5 with TRBJ2-7; 7 bases align to TRBD1. The germline V gene has CDR1 LGHNT and CDR2 FRNRAP. Unmatched junction bases numbered 4, after V lost 4 bases and J lost 4 bases. The CDR3 length is 13 residues. CDR3 DNA: TGTGCTAGTGGTTCCCCGGGACAGTACGAGCAGTACTTC. Translated: CASGSPGQYEQYF. Full variable domain (remainder filled in from reference TRBV12-5 and TRBJ2-7): DARVTQTPRHKVTEMGQEVTMRCQPILGHNTVFWYRQTMMQGLELLAYFRNRAPLDDSGMPKDRFSAEMPDATLATLKIQPSEPRDSAVYFCASGSPGQYEQYFGPGTRLTVT.

This clone was observed once. CDR3 protein: CASSVGGSDYGYTF. The CDR3 DNA reads as TGTGCCAGCAGTGTTGGGGGTTCTGACTATGGCTACACCTTC. The genes are TRBV25-1 and TRBJ1-2; the D gene is possibly TRBD1 (5 bases). The CDR3 contains 14 residues. V lost 4 bases to trimming and J lost 3 bases, with 12 bases between them. Germline loops: CDR1 MGHDK, CDR2 SYGVNS.

This clone was counted a few times. J is TRBJ1-2 and V is TRBV15; 10 bases line up with TRBD1. Germline V gene sequence: CDR1 LNHNV, CDR2 YYDKDF (reference sequence). This CDR3 spans 15 amino acids. Losses at the gene ends were 3 bases for V and 7 bases for J; bases not matched to a gene: 8. CDR3 residues: CATSRGGGTGVGYTF. The CDR3 region has the DNA TGTGCCACCAGCAGGGGGGGAGGGACAGGGGTTGGCTACACCTTC.

This chain uses TRBV13 with TRBJ2-1; 10 bases agree with TRBD2. Trimming removed 5 bases from V and 10 bases from J; junction bases left unmatched: 11. CDR1 and CDR2 (germline): PRHDT, FYEKMQ (reference sequence). The CDR3 contains 15 residues. The CDR3 coding sequence is TGTGCCAGCAGCCTCCCCTATGATAGCGGGAGGGAGCAGTTCTTC. Translation: CASSLPYDSGREQFF.

The J gene is TRBJ1-2, the V gene TRBV7-9, with D uncertain. The germline V gene has CDR1 SEHNR and CDR2 FQNEAQ (reference sequence). The CDR3 is made up of 13 amino acids. Between the trimmed V and J ends, which lost 6 bases and 5 bases, there was a span of 13 bases. The CDR3 DNA follows: TGTGCCAGCAGTATTAATCTCCAGTATGGCTACACCTTC. Translated: CASSINLQYGYTF.

The V call is TRBV29-1, the J call TRBJ2-7; perhaps TRBD2 as D (6 bases). Germline CDR1 is SQVTM and CDR2 is ANQGSEA. CDR3 length equals 14 residues. V lost 6 bases to trimming and J lost 0 bases, with 15 bases between them. The CDR3 DNA is TGCAGCGTCGCCGGGGTGGGGGGCTCCTACGAGCAGTACTTC. The encoded protein is CSVAGVGGSYEQYF.

The V call is TRBV1, the J call TRBJ2-7; the D call of TRBD2 is as the table states it, not checked on the DNA. TRBV1 is labeled a pseudogene. The CDR3 is 17 residues long. CDR3 coding DNA: TGCACCAGCAGCCAAGGGCTAGCGGGAGGATCATCCTACGAGCAGTACTTC. Translating it yields CTSSQGLAGGSSYEQYF.

The chain couples TRBV11-3 to TRBJ2-7; 9 bases map to TRBD1. The V and J ends lost 2 bases and 1 base, in that order; junction bases with no gene match: 9. The germline V gene encodes CDR1 SGHNT and CDR2 YENEEA. The CDR3 extends over 17 amino acids. CDR3 bases: TGTGCCAGCAGCTTAACGGTGGGGACAGGGAGATCCTACGAGCAGTACTTC. Translated, it gives CASSLTVGTGRSYEQYF.

The chain joins TRBV7-8 to TRBJ1-4; TRBD1 matches at 7 bases. Trimming cost V 1 base and J 5 bases; bases outside gene matches: 4. The CDR3 spans 15 residues. The germline gives CDR1 SGHVS, CDR2 FQNEAQ. The CDR3 loop reads CASSLGQGRNEKLFF. The CDR3 region has the DNA TGTGCCAGCAGCTTAGGACAGGGACGGAATGAAAAACTGTTTTTT. The complete variable domain, with remaining parts taken from reference TRBV7-8 and TRBJ1-4, reads GAGVSQSPRYKVAKRGQDVALRCDPISGHVSLFWYQQALGQGPEFLTYFQNEAQLDKSGLPSDRFFAERPEGSVSTLKIQRTQQEDSAVYLCASSLGQGRNEKLFFGSGTQLSVL.